Listed below are T cell receptor beta chains from one sample, sequenced in a study of blood T cell repertoires in COVID-19. The repertoire was sequenced with immunoSEQ multiplex PCR; TCRdb's copy has only in-frame clones and lacks some. The sample carries 270,000 or so clones, about 85% recorded once. Specimen: peripheral blood. All receptors derive from a human donor in a cohort sampled during active COVID-19. Both conserved end residues are part of each CDR3. Fields, in order: V gene, CDR3 length, J gene, clone size, D gene, CDR3 DNA, CDR3 protein. The D gene is left open where the match is weak. The size field is filled for only some rows; it gives once, few, many or a size class.

TRBV9	13	TRBJ1-1	NA	NA	TGTGCCAGCAGCAGCGGGTCCAGTACTGAAGCTTTCTTT	CASSSGSSTEAFF
TRBV9	14	TRBJ2-7	NA	NA	TGTGCCAGCAGCCTACGACAGACCCCCTACGAGCAGTACTTC	CASSLRQTPYEQYF
TRBV7-9	15	TRBJ1-1	NA	NA	TGTGCCAGCAGCTTGGGGGCAGCGATGAACACTGAAGCTTTCTTT	CASSLGAAMNTEAFF
TRBV5-6	13	TRBJ1-2	NA	NA	TGTGCCAGCAGCTCAGACATAAACTATGGCTACACCTTC	CASSSDINYGYTF
TRBV27	17	TRBJ2-6	NA	TRBD1	TGTGCCAGCAGCGGTCGACAGGGAAGGACTGGGGCCAACGTCCTGACTTTC	CASSGRQGRTGANVLTF
TRBV29-1	14	TRBJ1-5	NA	NA	TGCAGCGCCCAGACACAGGGTATCTCTGCGACCCAGCATTTT	CSAQTQGISATQHF
TRBV5-1	15	TRBJ2-5	NA	TRBD2	TGCGCCAGCAGCGGGGGACTAGCGGGAAAAGAGACCCAGTACTTC	CASSGGLAGKETQYF
TRBV6-1	15	TRBJ2-1	NA	NA	TGTGCCAGCAGTGAAAATGGGGCGGGGTTCAATGAGCAGTTCTTC	CASSENGAGFNEQFF
TRBV6-6	14	TRBJ2-7	NA	NA	TGTGCCAGCAGTTCACGTCACGGTTCCTACGAGCAGTACTTC	CASSSRHGSYEQYF
TRBV7-9	14	TRBJ1-1	NA	NA	TGTGCCAGCAGCTCGGGGAGTTTGGACACTGAAGCTTTCTTT	CASSSGSLDTEAFF
TRBV2	17	TRBJ1-2	NA	TRBD1	TGTGCCAGCAGTGAGCGGGACAGGGGCTACAAACGGTATGGCTACACCTTC	CASSERDRGYKRYGYTF
TRBV3-1/TRBV3-2	15	TRBJ2-7	once	TRBD2	TGTGCCAGCAGCCCGGGACTAGCTCTCTCCTACGAGCAGTACTTC	CASSPGLALSYEQYF
TRBV7-3	14	TRBJ1-2	NA	NA	TGTGCCAGCACCAAAACGGGGGGAGTGAATGGCTACACCTTC	CASTKTGGVNGYTF
TRBV18	13	TRBJ1-1	NA	NA	TGTGCCAGCTCACCTCTAATAAACACTGAAGCTTTCTTT	CASSPLINTEAFF
TRBV5-1	11	TRBJ1-4	NA	NA	TGCGCCAGCAGCTCAAATGAAAAACTGTTTTTT	CASSSNEKLFF
TRBV19	13	TRBJ1-6	NA	NA	TGTGCCAGTAATAGTGACTTGGATTCACCCCTCCACTTT	CASNSDLDSPLHF
TRBV5-1	13	TRBJ2-5	NA	NA	TGCGCCAGCAGCTTGTTGGGGAGGGAGACCCAGTACTTC	CASSLLGRETQYF
TRBV19	14	TRBJ1-5	NA	NA	TGTGCCAGTAGTATAGCCGGAGGTAGGCAGCCCCAGCATTTT	CASSIAGGRQPQHF
TRBV30	13	TRBJ1-2	few	NA	TGTGCCTGGAGTCCGGTCCCTAACTATGGCTACACCTTC	CAWSPVPNYGYTF
TRBV6-2/TRBV6-3	17	TRBJ2-1	NA	TRBD2	TGTGCCAGCAGTTACCGAACGAGCGGGAGGGCCACTAATGAGCAGTTCTTC	CASSYRTSGRATNEQFF
TRBV6-5	15	TRBJ2-5	once	TRBD1	TGTGCCAGCAGTCCGGGACAGGGTGGAGGGGAGACCCAGTACTTC	CASSPGQGGGETQYF
TRBV19	16	TRBJ2-7	NA	NA	TGTGCCAGTAGTATTGGTCGGGGGGCGCGGAATAGAGAGCAGTACTTC	CASSIGRGARNREQYF
TRBV7-9	16	TRBJ2-1	NA	TRBD1	TGTGCCAGCAGCCCAGGGACAGGGGGGAGATACAATGAGCAGTTCTTC	CASSPGTGGRYNEQFF
TRBV19	18	TRBJ1-5	NA	TRBD1	TGTGCCAGTAGTATAGACGCCAGGGGGCCGGTGGGCCATCAGCCCCAGCATTTT	CASSIDARGPVGHQPQHF
TRBV2	14	TRBJ2-7	NA	TRBD1	TGTGCCAGCAGTGAAGCGGCTTCGACAGGGAGTAAGTACTTC	CASSEAASTGSKYF
TRBV7-9	16	TRBJ2-1	NA	NA	TGTGCCAGCAGCTCCAGGGGCGGGAGCAGCTACAATGAGCAGTTCTTC	CASSSRGGSSYNEQFF
TRBV7-9	15	TRBJ1-1	NA	TRBD1	TGTGCCAGCAGCTTAGGCCAGGGGGACGACACTGAAGCTTTCTTT	CASSLGQGDDTEAFF
TRBV12-3/TRBV12-4	13	TRBJ2-1	NA	NA	TGTGCCAGCAGTTCCACTCGATACAATGAGCAGTTCTTC	CASSSTRYNEQFF